The 30 T cell receptor beta chains below come from one sample, sequenced in a study of T cells in Graves' hyperthyroidism and ophthalmopathy. It was RNA transcripts that yielded the amplified TCR beta CDR3 regions. Using the HTBI primer set, a first-round RT-PCR was run on the TCR CDR3. TCRdb ran MiXCR on the multiplex PCR reads and lists one entry per CDR3 protein. The sample records over 450,000 distinct CDR3 sequences, 13% to 15% being singletons. The specimen sequenced was blood. These TCRs come from a woman under 30 with Graves' hyperthyroidism.

This clonotype has a count of ten or more. The V call is TRBV6-6, the J call TRBJ1-2, with no clear D. This CDR3 contains 14 residues. V was shortened by 0 bases and J by 8 bases, with 13 bases between the two germline ends. Germline V gives CDR1 MNHNY, CDR2 SVGAGI (reference sequence). CDR3 residues: CASSYSSSKYGYTF. The CDR3, as DNA: TGTGCCAGCAGTTACTCGTCCAGCAAATACGGCTACACCTTC.

Ten or more counts support this clonotype. The chain is built from TRBV13 and TRBJ2-7, with a tentative D call TRBD2 (5 bases). This CDR3 has 15 amino acids. In germline, CDR1 is PRHDT, CDR2 FYEKMQ (reference sequence). V was shortened by 5 bases and J by 0 bases, with 14 bases between the two germline ends. Here the CDR3 reads CASSLVTGNSYEQYF. The CDR3 nucleotides read TGTGCCAGCAGCCTCGTTACCGGGAACTCCTACGAGCAGTACTTC.

This clonotype was detected a few times. The chain links TRBV19 to TRBJ1-1; 8 nucleotides line up with TRBD1. Losses at the gene ends were 5 bases for V and 7 bases for J; bases not matched to a gene: 6. Germline lookup yields CDR1 LNHDA and CDR2 SQIVND (reference sequence). CDR3 length: 13 amino acids. The CDR3 DNA follows: TGTGCCAGTAGTGGACAGGGTCACGGTGAAGCTTTCTTT. Amino acids: CASSGQGHGEAFF.

The chain couples TRBV11-2 to TRBJ2-2; TRBD2 matches 7 bases. The germline V gene has CDR1 SGHAT and CDR2 FQNNGV. CDR3 length equals 13 residues. J gave up 7 bases and V 1 base, and 0 bases lay outside the gene matches. The CDR3 DNA follows: TGTGCCAGCAGCTTAGGGACTAGCGGGGAGCTGTTTTTT. Translated, it gives CASSLGTSGELFF.

The CDR3 DNA reads TGCAGTGCTAGAGTCGGGGCAGGGGCCTACGAGCAGTACTTC. As protein: CSARVGAGAYEQYF. The genes are TRBV20-1 and TRBJ2-7; D is perhaps TRBD1 (6 bases). The V gene's germline CDR1 is DFQATT and CDR2 SNEGSKA (reference sequence). Deletions cut 1 base from V and 2 bases from J, with 12 bases between. The CDR3 is 14 residues long.

This clonotype has just a few counts. CDR3 amino acids: CATAAGGRSGELFF. The DNA for the CDR3 is TGTGCCACCGCGGCAGGGGGGAGGTCCGGGGAGCTGTTTTTT. This chain connects TRBV10-3 to TRBJ2-2; tentatively, D is TRBD1 (7 bases). Looked up from germline, CDR1 is ENHRY and CDR2 is SYGVKD. The V gene lost 10 bases and the J gene lost 6 bases, with 18 bases spanning the gap. This CDR3 has 14 amino acids.

The J gene is TRBJ1-2, the V gene TRBV7-9; D unresolved. This CDR3 spans 13 amino acids. Germline V CDR1 and CDR2: SEHNR, FQNEAQ (reference sequence). V lost 1 base to trimming and J lost 4 bases, with 7 bases between them. The CDR3 protein is CASSLGLVYGYTF. CDR3 sequence (DNA): TGTGCCAGCAGCTTAGGACTGGTCTATGGCTACACCTTC.

This clonotype was seen many times. The chain joins TRBV18 to TRBJ2-3; 7 nucleotides agree with TRBD2. After removal of 6 bases from V and 2 bases from J, the junction contained 8 bases not matched to a gene. The length of the CDR3 is 15 residues. Germline CDR1 reads KGHSH; CDR2 reads LQKENI. CDR3 loop: CASSTSGADTDTQYF. The CDR3 DNA sequence: TGTGCCAGCTCTACAAGCGGGGCGGACACAGATACGCAGTATTTT. The full variable domain, completed using reference TRBV18 and TRBJ2-3, is NAGVMQNPRHLVRRRGQEARLRCSPMKGHSHVYWYRQLPEEGLKFMVYLQKENIIDESGMPKERFSAEFPKEGPSILRIQQVVRGDSAAYFCASSTSGADTDTQYFGPGTRLTVL.

Note on this clonotype: A much more abundant neighbour one base away suggests this may be a read error. This chain connects TRBV10-3 to TRBJ1-2; D uncertain. Trimming pared 11 bases from V and 3 bases from J, leaving 16 bases between. Germline assignment: CDR1 ENHRY and CDR2 SYGVKD. CDR3 size: 13 residues. The CDR3 sequence: CASNRRMDYGYTF. CDR3 DNA: TGTGCCTCGAACAGACGGATGGACTATGGCTACACCTTC.

This clonotype was seen many times. V and J are TRBV11-2 and TRBJ2-7, with D unclear. The V gene lost 3 bases and the J gene lost 9 bases, with 12 bases spanning the gap. Germline V gene lookup returns CDR1 SGHAT and CDR2 FQNNGV. The CDR3 consists of 12 residues. The CDR3: CASSFGGEVQYF. The CDR3 DNA reads as TGTGCCAGCAGCTTCGGTGGGGAAGTGCAGTACTTC.

This clonotype was seen ten or more times. The V call is TRBV20-1, the J call TRBJ2-1; the match to TRBD1 covers 9 bases. CDR1 DFQATT and CDR2 SNEGSKA come from the germline V gene (reference sequence). There are 20 residues in the CDR3. Trimming removed 3 bases from V and 0 bases from J; junction bases left unmatched: 18. The CDR3 bases are TGCAGTGCTAGGGCACCCGGGACAGGGACCGGGAGGCTCTCCTACAATGAGCAGTTCTTC. Translation: CSARAPGTGTGRLSYNEQFF.

Ten or more counts support this clonotype. This rearrangement joins TRBV7-3 to TRBJ2-7; 10 bases match TRBD2. Germline V CDR1 and CDR2: SGHTA, FQGTGA. The CDR3 contains 20 residues. V was clipped by 4 bases and J by 3 bases; unmatched bases: 21. CDR3 in amino acids: CASSSGGRLAGNPQGYEQYV. The CDR3 DNA follows: TGTGCCAGCAGCTCGGGGGGGCGACTAGCGGGTAACCCCCAGGGCTACGAGCAGTACGTC.

This clonotype was counted only a few times. V is TRBV11-2 and J is TRBJ1-1, with a tentative D call TRBD1 (6 bases). Germline V gene data show CDR1 as SGHAT and CDR2 as FQNNGV. Trimming cost V 4 bases and J 14 bases, with 20 bases left between them. The CDR3 runs to 13 residues. DNA for the CDR3: TGTGCCAGCAGCTACCGAGGGGGTCGGATTAGCTTCTTT. It codes for CASSYRGGRISFF.

This clonotype showed up many times. The rearrangement links TRBV6-1 to TRBJ2-7; D possibly matches TRBD1 or TRBD2 (5 bases each). Germline V gene lookup returns CDR1 MNHNS and CDR2 SASEGT. The CDR3 totals 16 residues. Trimming stripped 6 bases from V and 6 bases from J, with 24 bases between. CDR3 protein: CASSTEIGTARGEQYV. CDR3 nucleotide sequence: TGTGCCAGCAGCACGGAAATTGGGACCGCAAGGGGCGAGCAGTACGTC.

There are many counts of this clonotype. The chain couples TRBV27 to TRBJ1-1; D is unresolved. The germline V gene has CDR1 MNHEY and CDR2 SMNVEV (reference sequence). This CDR3 is built from 15 residues. The ends were cut back, 8 bases at V and 3 bases at J, with 19 bases in the middle. CDR3 sequence reads: CASVPGWARDTEAFF. As DNA, the CDR3 is TGTGCCAGCGTCCCGGGGTGGGCTCGGGACACTGAAGCTTTCTTT.

This chain links TRBV19 with TRBJ2-1; 14 bases fit TRBD2. J was trimmed by 1 base and V by 3 bases; bases with no gene match: 5. This CDR3 is 18 amino acids long. CDR1 is LNHDA and CDR2 is SQIVND in the germline V gene (reference sequence). CDR3 in amino acids: CASSIKGLAGVSYNEQFF. The CDR3 bases are TGTGCCAGTAGTATTAAGGGACTAGCGGGAGTATCCTACAATGAGCAGTTCTTC.

This clonotype appeared many times. V gene TRBV6-1 combines with J gene TRBJ1-1; D gene unclear. Trimming left V 2 bases short and J 0 bases short, with 10 bases between. Germline CDR1 is MNHNS and CDR2 is SASEGT. This CDR3 has 15 amino acids. CDR3 sequence reads: CASSEMALMNTEAFF. In DNA, the CDR3 is TGTGCCAGCAGTGAAATGGCCCTAATGAACACTGAAGCTTTCTTT.

As for this clonotype: An end of the junction differs from the germline gene, which may be a read error. The rearrangement joins TRBV5-1 to TRBJ2-2; the D gene could be TRBD1 or TRBD2 (6 bases each). The CDR3 spans 15 residues. The germline V gene encodes CDR1 SGHRS and CDR2 YFSETQ. DNA for the CDR3: TGCGCCAGCAGCGAAGGGACAACCAACACCGGGGGGCTGTTTTTT. It specifies CASSEGTTNTGGLFF.

The chain links TRBV6-1 to TRBJ1-3, with TRBD1 matching over 7 bases. The V segment lost 7 bases and the J segment 0 bases; nucleotides outside the gene matches: 6. Germline values: CDR1 MNHNS, CDR2 SASEGT. The CDR3 is 15 amino acids. Here the CDR3 reads CASTLTGASGNTIYF. Written as DNA, the CDR3 is TGTGCCAGCACGCTTACAGGGGCCTCTGGAAACACCATATATTTT.

This clonotype was counted at least ten times. J is TRBJ2-1 and V is TRBV2; no definite D call. With 7 bases removed from V and 6 bases from J, the gap between germline ends came to 4 bases. Germline V gene sequence: CDR1 SNHLY, CDR2 FYNNEI. The CDR3 loop spans 10 amino acids. CDR3 coding DNA: TGTGCCAGCAACTTCAATGAGCAGTTCTTC. It is translated as CASNFNEQFF.

This chain connects TRBV5-1 to TRBJ2-7; a possible D gene is TRBD1 (6 bases). V lost 0 bases and J 4 bases, leaving 11 bases between the germline ends. The CDR3 spans 14 residues. From germline, CDR1 is SGHRS and CDR2 YFSETQ. CDR3 protein: CASSLVGGAYEQYF. CDR3 nucleotides: TGCGCCAGCAGCTTGGTTGGGGGCGCTTACGAGCAGTACTTC.

This clonotype was detected many times. The V gene is TRBV29-1, the J gene TRBJ1-2, with TRBD1 identical over 8 bases. The germline gives CDR1 SQVTM, CDR2 ANQGSEA. The CDR3 extends over 15 amino acids. Losses at the gene ends were 5 bases for V and 7 bases for J; bases not matched to a gene: 15. The DNA of the CDR3 is TGCAGCGTTCTCTCCCGGGGACAGGTGCGGAGTGGCTACACCTTC. It encodes CSVLSRGQVRSGYTF.

The table lists this clonotype with many counts. V usage is TRBV6-6 and J usage is TRBJ2-7; a weak D match, TRBD1 (5 bases). The germline V gene has CDR1 MNHNY and CDR2 SVGAGI (reference sequence). CDR3 size: 17 residues. V lost 2 bases and J 0 bases, leaving 17 bases between the germline ends. CDR3 DNA sequence: TGTGCCAGCAGTTACCGTCGCTGGGCAGACAGCTCCTACGAGCAGTACGTC. Amino acids: CASSYRRWADSSYEQYV.

This clonotype was found many times. The DNA of the CDR3 is TGTGCCAGCAGCTATACAGCGGGAGGGTTTTCCGATGAGCAGTTCTTC. It encodes CASSYTAGGFSDEQFF. The chain has TRBV11-2 and TRBJ2-1; 10 bases line up with TRBD2. After removal of 4 bases from V and 8 bases from J, the junction contained 11 bases not matched to a gene. Germline CDR1 SGHAT, CDR2 FQNNGV. This CDR3 is built from 16 residues.

The chain combines TRBV9 with TRBJ2-1; 9 bases line up with TRBD2. The CDR3 is 16 amino acids. Germline V CDR1 and CDR2: SGDLS, YYNGEE. With V trimmed by 1 base and J by 5 bases, 7 bases remained unmatched. The CDR3: CASSVYFSGSHNEQFF. Here the CDR3 DNA reads TGTGCCAGCAGCGTATATTTTAGCGGGAGCCACAATGAGCAGTTCTTC.

This clonotype was counted between two and nine times. The chain recombines TRBV19 with TRBJ1-5, with D hard to call. This CDR3 is 14 amino acids long. Trimming cost V 7 bases and J 0 bases, with 10 bases left between them. Germline values: CDR1 LNHDA, CDR2 SQIVND (reference sequence). CDR3 in amino acids: CASTRETSNQPQHF. The CDR3 region has the DNA TGTGCCAGTACTCGGGAGACTAGCAATCAGCCCCAGCATTTT.

This clonotype was detected ten times or more. The rearrangement joins TRBV6-5 to TRBJ1-2, with a tentative D call TRBD1 (5 bases). CDR1 and CDR2 from the germline V gene are MNHEY and SVGAGI. Trimming took off 5 bases at V and 5 bases at J, with 21 bases between the two ends. The CDR3 extends over 16 amino acids. CDR3 loop: CASSPGWGTDDYGYTF. DNA of the CDR3: TGTGCCAGCAGTCCAGGCTGGGGGACGGATGATTATGGCTACACCTTC.

This clonotype was recorded at least ten times. The genes are TRBV2 and TRBJ2-5, with 8 bases matching TRBD1. Germline V gene data show CDR1 as SNHLY and CDR2 as FYNNEI. The trim removed 7 bases at V and 3 bases at J, leaving 4 bases unmatched. CDR3 length: 13 amino acids. The CDR3 nucleotides read TGTGCCAGCACCCGGACAGGGAAAGAGACCCAGTACTTC. Amino acids: CASTRTGKETQYF.

This clonotype was found a few times. The rearrangement uses TRBV19 and TRBJ2-3; 7 bases agree with TRBD2. CDR1 is LNHDA and CDR2 is SQIVND in the germline V gene (reference sequence). Trimming took 6 bases from V and 7 from J; bases not matched to a gene: 7. There are 13 residues in the CDR3. Here the CDR3 DNA reads TGTGCCAGTAGGGGGACTATTGAGAATACGCAGTATTTT. It yields the protein CASRGTIENTQYF.

This sequence joins TRBV7-9 and TRBJ2-7, with a tentative D call TRBD2 (6 bases). The V end lost 5 bases, the J end lost 7 bases, and 12 bases lay between the germline ends. The CDR3 totals 12 residues. Looked up from germline, CDR1 is SEHNR and CDR2 is FQNEAQ (reference sequence). Here the CDR3 DNA reads TGTGCCAGCAGCCCGGGGGTCTCTGAGCAGTACTTC. Its protein is CASSPGVSEQYF.